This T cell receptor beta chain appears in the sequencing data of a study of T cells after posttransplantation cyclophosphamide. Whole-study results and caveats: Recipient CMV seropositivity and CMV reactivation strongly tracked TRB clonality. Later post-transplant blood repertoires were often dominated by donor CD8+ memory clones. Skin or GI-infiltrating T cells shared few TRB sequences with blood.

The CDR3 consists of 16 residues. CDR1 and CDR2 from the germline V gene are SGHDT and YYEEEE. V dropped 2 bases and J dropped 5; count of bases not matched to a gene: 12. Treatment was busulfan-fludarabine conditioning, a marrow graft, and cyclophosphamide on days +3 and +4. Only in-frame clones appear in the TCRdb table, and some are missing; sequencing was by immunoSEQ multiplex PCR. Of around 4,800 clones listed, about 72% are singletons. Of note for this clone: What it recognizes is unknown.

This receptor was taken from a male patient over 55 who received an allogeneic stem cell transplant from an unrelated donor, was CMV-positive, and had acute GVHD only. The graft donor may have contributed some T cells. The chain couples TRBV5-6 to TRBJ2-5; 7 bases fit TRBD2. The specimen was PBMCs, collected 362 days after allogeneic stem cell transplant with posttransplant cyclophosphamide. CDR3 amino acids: CASSFGGGRAQETQYF. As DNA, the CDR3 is TGTGCCAGCAGCTTCGGGGGAGGGAGGGCTCAGGAGACCCAGTACTTC. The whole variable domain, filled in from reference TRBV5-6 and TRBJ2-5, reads DAGVTQSPTHLIKTRGQQVTLRCSPKSGHDTVSWYQQALGQGPQFIFQYYEEEERQRGNFPDRFSGHQFPNYSSELNVNALLLGDSALYLCASSFGGGRAQETQYFGPGTRLLVL.